Below, 26 T cell receptor beta chains from the same sample are listed, as sequenced in a study of Ad26.COV2.S vaccination and SARS-CoV-2 variants. The assay was immunoSEQ multiplex PCR, and TCRdb's table has in-frame clones only and misses some. This sample has 400,000 to 500,000 clones, with around 89% found just once. Treatment described: some 20 received Ad26.COV2.S at low or high dose, single or two shots; roughly 5 received placebo; per-sample allocation not given. Day 63 after the first injection of vaccine or placebo was the sampling time. Sequencing was performed on peripheral blood, taken in a trial of Ad26.COV2.S vaccine versus placebo. The receptors come from a person aged 18-60 years who received the Ad26.COV2.S COVID-19 vaccine or a placebo.

This chain links TRBV9 with TRBJ2-5; either TRBD1 or TRBD2 may fit D (5 bases each). Germline V lookup: CDR1 SGDLS, CDR2 YYNGEE. V shed 4 bases and J shed 5 bases, with 18 bases lying between them. This CDR3 has 15 amino acids. The CDR3 bases are TGTGCCAGCAGCCCAATAGAGGGGAAGGGGGAGACCCAGTACTTC. Protein: CASSPIEGKGETQYF.

The DNA for the CDR3 is TGCGCCAGCAGCTTGGGGACGAGACAGGGGACCTACGAGCAGTACTTC. Its protein is CASSLGTRQGTYEQYF. The chain combines TRBV5-1 with TRBJ2-7; TRBD1 agrees at 8 bases. This CDR3 region has 16 residues. Germline V gene lookup returns CDR1 SGHRS and CDR2 YFSETQ. V lost 0 bases and J lost 2; bases outside the gene matches: 7.

The genes are TRBV10-1 and TRBJ2-7, with TRBD1 matching over 7 bases. J lost 1 base, V lost 5 bases, and 2 bases had no gene match. Germline V gene lookup returns CDR1 WNHNN and CDR2 SYGVQD (reference sequence). The CDR3 is 13 amino acids. The CDR3, as DNA: TGCGCCAGCAGTCGGGACAGATCCTACGAGCAGTACTTC. Residues: CASSRDRSYEQYF.

This sequence joins TRBV7-2 and TRBJ2-7; possibly TRBD2 for D (6 bases). The CDR3 spans 13 residues. V lost 1 base and J 7 bases, leaving 11 bases between the germline ends. Germline V gene sequence: CDR1 SGHTA, CDR2 FQGNSA. CDR3 coding DNA: TGTGCCAGCAGCTTAGGTCGGGGGAATGAGCAGTACTTC. This translates into CASSLGRGNEQYF.

This clone was picked up a small number of times. J is TRBJ1-1 and V is TRBV14; D uncertain. Germline lookup yields CDR1 SGHDN and CDR2 FVKESK. Trimming cost V 10 bases and J 5 bases, with 14 bases left between them. The CDR3 spans 12 residues. The CDR3 DNA sequence: TGTGCCACCCGACATCCTGGGACTGAAGCTTTCTTT. Protein: CATRHPGTEAFF.

J is TRBJ2-1 and V is TRBV4-1; the match to TRBD2 covers 8 bases. Trimming cost V 4 bases and J 6 bases; bases outside gene matches: 14. The CDR3 length is 17 residues. Looked up from germline, CDR1 is MGHRA and CDR2 is YSYEKL. Written as DNA, the CDR3 is TGCGCCAGCAGCCGCCTGCCCGGGGGGGCCGAAGGCAATGAGCAGTTCTTC. Translating it yields CASSRLPGGAEGNEQFF.

The genes are TRBV4-1 and TRBJ2-2; 7 bases align to TRBD1. The CDR3 totals 18 residues. The V gene end was trimmed by 0 bases and the J gene end by 0 bases; junction bases not matched to a gene: 7. Germline CDR1 and CDR2: MGHRA and YSYEKL. The CDR3 protein is CASSQDPQDRANTGELFF. In DNA form, the CDR3 reads TGCGCCAGCAGCCAAGATCCCCAAGACAGGGCGAACACCGGGGAGCTGTTTTTT.

The J gene is TRBJ2-7, the V gene TRBV4-3; D possibly corresponds to TRBD2 (6 bases). Germline V gene data show CDR1 as LGHNA and CDR2 as YSLEER. This CDR3 region has 12 residues. Trimming took off 3 bases at V and 9 bases at J, with 12 bases between the two ends. In nucleotides, the CDR3 is TGCGCCAGCAGCCACCACGGGGGTGGGCAGTACTTC. Translated, it gives CASSHHGGGQYF.

The rearrangement uses TRBV7-2 and TRBJ2-1; 9 nucleotides agree with TRBD2. The germline V gene encodes CDR1 SGHTA and CDR2 FQGNSA. The V and J ends lost 6 bases and 13 bases, in that order; junction bases with no gene match: 13. The CDR3 covers 14 residues. CDR3 DNA sequence: TGTGCCAGCAGTAGTGGCGGGGGGGCAGTCGGACAGTTCTTC. Residues: CASSSGGGAVGQFF.

V and J are TRBV19 and TRBJ1-4; D uncertain. CDR1 and CDR2 (germline): LNHDA, SQIVND (reference sequence). Trimming shortened V by 1 base and J by 6 bases, and 15 bases separated the two germline ends. The CDR3 loop spans 16 amino acids. The CDR3 sequence is CASSIVPGRRDEKLFF. The CDR3 DNA follows: TGTGCCAGTAGTATAGTCCCCGGTCGGAGGGATGAAAAACTGTTTTTT.

The chain uses TRBV9 and TRBJ2-3; TRBD2 matches at 10 bases. The V gene end was trimmed by 4 bases and the J gene end by 5 bases; junction bases not matched to a gene: 4. The germline gives CDR1 SGDLS, CDR2 YYNGEE. The CDR3 totals 14 residues. CDR3: CASSFSGGIDTQYF. The CDR3 nucleotides are TGTGCCAGCAGCTTTAGCGGGGGGATAGATACGCAGTATTTT.

DNA of the CDR3: TGTGCCACCAGAGATGACGGAGAAGAGACCCAGTACTTC. Protein sequence: CATRDDGEETQYF. The V call is TRBV24-1, the J call TRBJ2-5; the D is unclear. CDR1 and CDR2 from the germline V gene are KGHDR and SFDVKD. There are 13 residues in the CDR3. The V end was cut by 7 bases, the J end by 3 bases, with 11 bases between.

The chain recombines TRBV7-9 with TRBJ1-2; TRBD1 agrees at 9 bases. The CDR3 loop spans 16 amino acids. Germline-derived CDR1 and CDR2 are SEHNR and FQNEAQ (reference sequence). V was pared by 5 bases and J by 4 bases, with 11 bases of the junction left unmatched. The CDR3 spells CASSKPAGTGSYGYTF. The CDR3 DNA sequence: TGTGCCAGCAGCAAACCTGCCGGGACAGGGAGCTATGGCTACACCTTC.

This rearrangement joins TRBV25-1 to TRBJ2-7; D ambiguous. Germline-derived CDR1 and CDR2 are MGHDK and SYGVNS. The CDR3 extends over 14 amino acids. V was clipped by 1 base and J by 12 bases, with 19 bases between them. CDR3: CASSESYRTSRRYF. In DNA, the CDR3 is TGTGCCAGCAGTGAATCCTATCGCACGTCGAGGCGGTACTTC.

The J gene is TRBJ2-4, the V gene TRBV28; 8 bases are a match to TRBD1. V was clipped by 6 bases and J by 3 bases; unmatched bases: 10. This CDR3 is built from 16 residues. CDR1 and CDR2 from the germline V gene are MDHEN and SYDVKM. For the CDR3, the DNA is TGTGCCAGCAGGGGCGGGACAGGCCCTGGCAAAAACATTCAGTACTTC. It codes for CASRGGTGPGKNIQYF.

The gene calls are TRBV4-3 and TRBJ1-2; D is ambiguous. The V end was cut by 1 base, the J end by 5 bases, with 11 bases between. CDR3 length: 14 amino acids. The V gene's germline CDR1 is LGHNA and CDR2 YSLEER. CDR3 sequence (DNA): TGCGCCAGCAGCCAAGGTTGGGATGTATATGGCTACACCTTC. It encodes CASSQGWDVYGYTF.

The rearrangement links TRBV7-9 to TRBJ2-2; D gene unclear. V lost 5 bases and J lost 4, with 11 bases in between. This CDR3 has 14 residues. Germline V gene sequence: CDR1 SEHNR, CDR2 FQNEAQ (reference sequence). CDR3 protein: CASSLSASTGELFF. The CDR3 nucleotides are TGTGCCAGCAGCCTCAGCGCAAGCACCGGGGAGCTGTTTTTT.

J is TRBJ2-2 and V is TRBV9, with 9 nucleotides matching TRBD2. Unmatched junction bases numbered 9, after V lost 4 bases and J lost 5 bases. Per germline, CDR1 SGDLS and CDR2 YYNGEE. The CDR3 extends over 16 amino acids. CDR3 sequence reads: CASSPLLAGITGELFF. The CDR3 DNA is TGTGCCAGCAGCCCTCTTCTAGCGGGGATTACCGGGGAGCTGTTTTTT.

The rearrangement uses TRBV28 and TRBJ1-2; 7 bases line up with TRBD1. Germline CDR1 MDHEN, CDR2 SYDVKM. V lost 6 bases, J lost 0 bases, and 4 bases stayed unmatched. The CDR3 has 14 residues. The CDR3 spells CASRLTGANYGYTF. As DNA, the CDR3 is TGTGCCAGCAGACTTACAGGGGCTAACTATGGCTACACCTTC.

The chain employs TRBV5-6 and TRBJ2-5; D perhaps matches TRBD2 (5 bases). V dropped 5 bases and J dropped 2 bases, with 10 bases sitting between them. In germline, CDR1 is SGHDT, CDR2 YYEEEE. This CDR3 is 13 amino acids long. The CDR3, as DNA: TGTGCCAGCAGACTACTAGAACAAGAGACCCAGTACTTC. Translated, it gives CASRLLEQETQYF.

The gene calls are TRBV2 and TRBJ1-4, with a weak D call TRBD1 (6 bases). The CDR3 loop spans 14 amino acids. CDR1 and CDR2 (germline): SNHLY, FYNNEI. Trimming left V 7 bases short and J 10 bases short, with 19 bases between. CDR3 loop: CASIERVLGAKLFF. The CDR3 coding sequence is TGTGCCAGCATTGAGAGGGTCCTGGGGGCAAAACTGTTTTTT.

V usage is TRBV9 and J usage is TRBJ1-6; unclear D gene. In germline, CDR1 is SGDLS, CDR2 YYNGEE. Trimming cost V 0 bases and J 6 bases, with 7 bases left between them. This CDR3 region has 14 residues. CDR3 coding DNA: TGTGCCAGCAGCGTAGGTCTAGTTAATTCACCCCTCCACTTT. Protein sequence: CASSVGLVNSPLHF.

The V and J genes are TRBV6-5 and TRBJ2-7; 7 bases are shared with TRBD1. The germline V gene encodes CDR1 MNHEY and CDR2 SVGAGI. This CDR3 has 14 residues. V trimming: 4 bases; J trimming: 6 bases; junction bases outside the gene matches: 9. The CDR3 DNA is TGTGCCAGCAGTTTCACCGACAGGGTACGCGAGCAGTACTTC. Protein product: CASSFTDRVREQYF.

V is TRBV25-1 and J is TRBJ1-2; no reliable D call. Germline CDR1 MGHDK, CDR2 SYGVNS. Trimming removed 3 bases at V and 1 base at J, with 12 bases between. This CDR3 has 15 residues. The CDR3 DNA follows: TGTGCCAGCAGTGATCTGGCCAGGAGTAACTATGGCTACACCTTC. Translated, it gives CASSDLARSNYGYTF.

The chain employs TRBV6-2 or TRBV6-3 and TRBJ2-7, with 7 bases identical to TRBD1. The CDR3 has 14 amino acids. The germline V gene has CDR1 MNHEY and CDR2 SVGEGT. Germline trimming cut 5 bases from V and 0 bases from J; bases unmatched to any gene: 4. The CDR3 DNA is TGTGCCAGCAGTGGACAGGAAAACTCCTACGAGCAGTACTTC. Encoded protein: CASSGQENSYEQYF.

The rearrangement uses TRBV14 and TRBJ1-2; no firm D call. The germline V gene encodes CDR1 SGHDN and CDR2 FVKESK. V dropped 4 bases and J dropped 4 bases, with 10 bases sitting between them. There are 13 residues in the CDR3. CDR3 in DNA: TGTGCCAGCAGCCTGAGGAGTATCTATGGCTACACCTTC. Translating gives CASSLRSIYGYTF.